What follows is one TCR beta chain and its context. Only in-frame clones appear in the TCRdb table, and some are missing; sequencing was by immunoSEQ multiplex PCR. The sample contains 250,000 to 350,000 clones, around 77% of which appear only once. The sample comes from a study of cytotoxic CD8 clonotypes in ibrutinib-treated CLL. The CDR3 has 13 residues. Trimming took off 6 bases at V and 9 bases at J, with 15 bases between the two ends. Germline V CDR1 and CDR2: MDHEN, SYDVKM. Sequenced material: PBMCs, taken at disease progression, from a patient treated with ibrutinib. V gene TRBV28 combines with J gene TRBJ1-5; no definite D call. The receptor's source is a human donor with chronic lymphocytic leukemia. The CDR3 coding sequence is TGTGCCAGCAGGGCTCCGGGAGAACGGCCCCAGCATTTT. It translates to CASRAPGERPQHF. The full variable domain, its missing parts supplied by reference TRBV28 and TRBJ1-5, is DVKVTQSSRYLVKRTGEKVFLECVQDMDHENMFWYRQDPGLGLRLIYFSYDVKMKEKGDIPEGYSVSREKKERFSLILESASTNQTSMYLCASRAPGERPQHFGDGTRLSIL.